This TCR beta chain was captured in a study of cytotoxic CD8 clonotypes in ibrutinib-treated CLL. General observations from the study: Baseline clonality was higher than in age-matched healthy donors and moved in step with circulating CD8+ T-cell counts.

The data were produced by immunoSEQ multiplex PCR, yet TCRdb's version contains in-frame clones alone and is incomplete. The sample has some 130,000 clones, roughly 88% seen once. With respect to this clone: The antigen is unknown.

This CDR3 comprises 14 residues. Germline assignment: CDR1 MDHEN and CDR2 SYDVKM. The V and J ends lost 4 bases and 1 base respectively, with 10 bases between them. The chain couples TRBV28 to TRBJ1-1, with a possible D match to TRBD1 (6 bases). This TCR was sampled from a human donor with chronic lymphocytic leukemia. Sequences were derived from PBMCs, sampled after 24 months of ibrutinib treatment. The CDR3: CASSSGQKNTEAFF. The CDR3 DNA reads TGTGCCAGCAGTTCTGGACAGAAGAACACTGAAGCTTTCTTT.